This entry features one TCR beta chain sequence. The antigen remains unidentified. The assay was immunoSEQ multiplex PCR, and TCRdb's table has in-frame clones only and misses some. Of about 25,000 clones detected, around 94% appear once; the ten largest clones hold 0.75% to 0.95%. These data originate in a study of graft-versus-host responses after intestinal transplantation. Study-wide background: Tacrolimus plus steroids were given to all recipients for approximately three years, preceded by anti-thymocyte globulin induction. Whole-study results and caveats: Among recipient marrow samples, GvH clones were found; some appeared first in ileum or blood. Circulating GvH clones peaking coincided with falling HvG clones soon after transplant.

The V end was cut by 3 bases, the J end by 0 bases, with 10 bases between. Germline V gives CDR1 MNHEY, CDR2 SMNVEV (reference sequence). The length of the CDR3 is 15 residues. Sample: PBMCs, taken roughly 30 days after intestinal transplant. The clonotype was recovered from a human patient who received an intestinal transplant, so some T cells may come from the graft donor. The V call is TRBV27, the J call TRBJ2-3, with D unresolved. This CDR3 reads CASSFIGPSTDTQYF. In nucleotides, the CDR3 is TGTGCCAGCAGTTTCATCGGGCCTAGCACAGATACGCAGTATTTT.